This T cell receptor (beta chain) was captured by sequencing in a study of T-cell reconstitution after alpha-beta-depleted transplantation in children. This clonotype was picked up many times. Unique molecular identifiers were used in preparing the TCRbeta library. From the PCR reads, TCRdb called clonotypes with MiXCR, one entry per CDR3 protein. The profile shows about 610,000 distinct CDR3 sequences, roughly 10% of them singletons. CDR3 length: 16 amino acids. V was clipped by 7 bases and J by 4 bases; unmatched bases: 13. V gene TRBV12-3 or TRBV12-4 combines with J gene TRBJ2-3; 8 bases are shared with TRBD1. The receptor was derived from a human donor who donated a stem cell graft to a child with acute myeloid leukemia. The sample consisted of PBMCs from the stem cell graft donor, taken from the stem cell graft. The CDR3 nucleotides are TGTGCCAGCAACGAGGCGGGACAGGTGTCTGCAGATACGCAGTATTTT. This sequence encodes CASNEAGQVSADTQYF.